The 24 T cell receptor beta chains presented below share a single source sample, sequenced in a study of T cells in Graves' hyperthyroidism and ophthalmopathy. Amplification targeted TCR beta CDR3 regions from RNA transcripts. An initial round of RT-PCR targeting the TCR CDR3 relied on the HTBI primer set. TCRdb used MiXCR to reprocess the multiplex PCR reads, holding one entry per CDR3 protein. The repertoire consists of over 350,000 distinct CDR3 sequences, with roughly 18% occurring once and the leading ten covering around two fifths. Specimen: blood. These receptors came from a man aged 18-30 years with Graves' ophthalmopathy.

This clonotype was seen only a few times. V usage is TRBV2 and J usage is TRBJ2-3; 10 bases are a match to TRBD2. V dropped 5 bases and J dropped 6; count of bases not matched to a gene: 11. This CDR3 is built from 16 residues. Looked up from germline, CDR1 is SNHLY and CDR2 is FYNNEI. The CDR3 region has the DNA TGTGCCAGCAGTCAGACTAGCGGGCGGGCTGGGGATACGCAGTATTTT. Its translation: CASSQTSGRAGDTQYF.

This chain joins TRBV6-2 or TRBV6-3 and TRBJ1-5; D not certain. Germline V gene lookup returns CDR1 MNHEY and CDR2 SVGEGT. Trimming took off 0 bases at V and 1 base at J, with 10 bases between the two ends. The CDR3 contains 16 residues. The CDR3 nucleotides are TGTGCCAGCAGTTACTCGGCAGGAGGAAGCAATCAGCCCCAGCATTTT. Its protein product is CASSYSAGGSNQPQHF.

V and J are TRBV20-1 and TRBJ2-7, with TRBD1 matching over 9 bases. The V gene's germline CDR1 is DFQATT and CDR2 SNEGSKA (reference sequence). This CDR3 has 16 residues. J was trimmed by 5 bases and V by 1 base; bases with no gene match: 12. The CDR3 spells CSARAQDRGILHEQYF. The CDR3 DNA follows: TGCAGTGCTAGAGCTCAAGACAGGGGGATTCTACACGAGCAGTACTTC.

The sample holds many counts of this clonotype. The chain carries TRBV27 and TRBJ2-3; D possibly corresponds to TRBD2 (7 bases). Germline V gives CDR1 MNHEY, CDR2 SMNVEV (reference sequence). The CDR3 spans 15 residues. V lost 5 bases, J lost 5 bases, and 17 bases lay in between. CDR3 region: CASSPNRGAGDTQYF. In DNA form, the CDR3 reads TGTGCCAGCAGTCCGAACCGGGGGGCGGGAGATACGCAGTATTTT.

The V call is TRBV13, the J call TRBJ2-1, with TRBD2 matching over 10 bases. Germline assignment: CDR1 PRHDT and CDR2 FYEKMQ (reference sequence). CDR3 size: 16 residues. V was pared by 1 base and J by 7 bases, with 7 bases of the junction left unmatched. The chain's CDR3 is CASSLALAGAGNEQFF. CDR3 nucleotide sequence: TGTGCCAGCAGCTTAGCTCTAGCGGGGGCCGGGAATGAGCAGTTCTTC.

This clonotype was counted ten times or more. The V call is TRBV14, the J call TRBJ2-7; perhaps TRBD1 as D (6 bases). Trimming left V 0 bases short and J 3 bases short, with 6 bases between. CDR1 and CDR2 (germline): SGHDN, FVKESK. The CDR3 is 13 amino acids. The CDR3 is CASSQEGHYEQYF. As DNA, the CDR3 is TGTGCCAGCAGCCAAGAGGGACACTACGAGCAGTACTTC.

The genes are TRBV10-1 and TRBJ2-5; D is uncertain. V was shortened by 3 bases and J by 5 bases, with 10 bases between the two germline ends. CDR1 is WNHNN and CDR2 is SYGVQD in the germline V gene (reference sequence). The CDR3 spans 13 residues. In DNA, the CDR3 is TGCGCCAGCAGTGAAGGGTTAAGGGAGACCCAGTACTTC. It yields the protein CASSEGLRETQYF.

This clonotype was recorded at least ten times. The chain uses TRBV20-1 and TRBJ1-2; unclear D gene. The V end lost 4 bases, the J end lost 2 bases, and 11 bases lay between the germline ends. The CDR3 totals 13 residues. Germline V CDR1 and CDR2: DFQATT, SNEGSKA (reference sequence). The CDR3 nucleotides are TGCAGTGCTACCCCAGGACGCAACTATGGCTACACCTTC. This sequence encodes CSATPGRNYGYTF.

This clonotype has at least ten counts. This rearrangement joins TRBV3-1 to TRBJ1-2, with D unclear. Germline V gene sequence: CDR1 LGHDT, CDR2 YNNKEL (reference sequence). CDR3 length: 16 residues. The germline V and J ends were trimmed by 0 bases and 4 bases, with 15 bases remaining between them. CDR3 bases: TGTGCCAGCAGCCAAGATCTGGTAGGGTCGCGCTATGGCTACACCTTC. Translation gives CASSQDLVGSRYGYTF. Based on the CDR3 plus reference TRBV3-1 and TRBJ1-2, the full variable domain is DTAVSQTPKYLVTQMGNDKSIKCEQNLGHDTMYWYKQDSKKFLKIMFSYNNKELIINETVPNRFSPKSPDKAHLNLHINSLELGDSAVYFCASSQDLVGSRYGYTFGSGTRLTVV.

This clonotype has a handful of counts. This chain uses TRBV15 with TRBJ2-7; 8 nucleotides match TRBD1. Looked up from germline, CDR1 is LNHNV and CDR2 is YYDKDF (reference sequence). CDR3 size: 19 residues. V gave up 5 bases and J gave up 5 bases; unmatched junction bases: 23. CDR3 region: CATSPRQAAGQGARDEQYF. The CDR3 nucleotides are TGTGCCACCAGCCCCAGGCAGGCAGCCGGACAGGGTGCTCGGGACGAGCAGTACTTC.

This clonotype was counted at least ten times. The CDR3 reads CASSYSGRGSYEQYF. CDR3 bases: TGTGCCAGCAGTTACTCGGGCAGGGGAAGCTACGAGCAGTACTTC. This chain links TRBV6-5 with TRBJ2-7, with D tentatively TRBD1 (6 bases). The germline V gene has CDR1 MNHEY and CDR2 SVGAGI. The CDR3 covers 15 residues. Deletions cut 0 bases from V and 3 bases from J, with 12 bases between.

This clonotype was counted only a few times. The chain links TRBV29-1 to TRBJ1-5; D uncertain. V was trimmed by 6 bases and J by 2 bases, leaving 8 bases between them. This CDR3 has 12 amino acids. CDR1 and CDR2 from the germline V gene are SQVTM and ANQGSEA. Here the CDR3 reads CSVGDGNQPQHF. In DNA form, the CDR3 reads TGCAGCGTGGGTGACGGCAATCAGCCCCAGCATTTT.

The chain recombines TRBV18 with TRBJ1-5; D gene ambiguous. Germline V gives CDR1 KGHSH, CDR2 LQKENI. V lost 3 bases, J lost 1 base, and 7 bases lay in between. The CDR3 consists of 14 residues. The CDR3 DNA sequence: TGTGCCAGCTCACCGAGCATGAGCAATCAGCCCCAGCATTTT. Translated: CASSPSMSNQPQHF.

The rearrangement uses TRBV11-2 and TRBJ1-4, with 8 bases aligning to TRBD1. There are 14 residues in the CDR3. With V trimmed by 5 bases and J by 7 bases, 6 bases remained unmatched. CDR1 is SGHAT, CDR2 FQNNGV, per germline. The CDR3 is CASSPWTGPEKLFF. The CDR3, as DNA: TGTGCCAGCAGCCCTTGGACAGGGCCTGAAAAACTGTTTTTT.

The chain is built from TRBV15 and TRBJ1-5; no firm D call. Trimming pared 0 bases from V and 4 bases from J, leaving 10 bases between. The CDR3 runs to 15 residues. Germline CDR1 LNHNV, CDR2 YYDKDF (reference sequence). Here the CDR3 reads CATSRESAVNQPQHF. DNA of the CDR3: TGTGCCACCAGCAGAGAGTCGGCAGTTAATCAGCCCCAGCATTTT.

This chain connects TRBV5-1 to TRBJ2-1; TRBD1 agrees at 8 bases. The CDR3 is made up of 15 amino acids. Germline lookup yields CDR1 SGHRS and CDR2 YFSETQ. J gave up 3 bases and V 2 bases, and 4 bases lay outside the gene matches. CDR3 DNA sequence: TGCGCCAGCAGCTTCCCGGACAGGGACTACAATGAGCAGTTCTTC. It is translated as CASSFPDRDYNEQFF.

This clonotype was recorded at least ten times. The rearrangement links TRBV6-2 or TRBV6-3 to TRBJ1-2; D unclear. This CDR3 is built from 15 residues. Germline V lookup: CDR1 MNHEY, CDR2 SVGEGT. Trimming pared 2 bases from V and 2 bases from J, leaving 12 bases between. This chain's CDR3 is CASSYGGMINYGYTF. The CDR3 region has the DNA TGTGCCAGCAGTTACGGAGGGATGATCAACTATGGCTACACCTTC.

The chain employs TRBV19 and TRBJ1-2, with D maybe TRBD1 (6 bases). Germline lookup yields CDR1 LNHDA and CDR2 SQIVND (reference sequence). The V end was cut by 3 bases, the J end by 7 bases, with 18 bases between. This CDR3 contains 15 residues. Written as DNA, the CDR3 is TGTGCCAGTAGTATCGGGGGGGGGCCCCAGAGTGGCTACACCTTC. Its protein is CASSIGGGPQSGYTF.

The gene calls are TRBV20-1 and TRBJ2-1; no firm D call. The V gene's germline CDR1 is DFQATT and CDR2 SNEGSKA (reference sequence). Between the trimmed V and J ends, which lost 6 bases and 5 bases, there was a span of 11 bases. This CDR3 has 12 residues. CDR3 sequence (DNA): TGCAGTGCCAACCGGAACAACAATGAGCAGTTCTTC. Protein sequence: CSANRNNNEQFF.

In its sample, this clonotype was seen many times. The chain is built from TRBV7-6 and TRBJ1-5; D is ambiguous. V was clipped by 0 bases and J by 4 bases, with 7 bases between them. This CDR3 is 14 amino acids long. Germline V gives CDR1 SGHVS, CDR2 FNYEAQ. CDR3 in DNA: TGTGCCAGCAGCTTAGCGCCAGCTAATCAGCCCCAGCATTTT. Translation gives CASSLAPANQPQHF.

The chain combines TRBV27 with TRBJ1-1; no definite D call. V lost 8 bases and J lost 0, with 16 bases in between. CDR3 length equals 15 residues. CDR1 is MNHEY, CDR2 SMNVEV, per germline (reference sequence). The CDR3 coding sequence is TGTGCCAGCGGTTGGGAGGGTTCCATGAACACTGAAGCTTTCTTT. It yields the protein CASGWEGSMNTEAFF.

This clonotype was seen many times. This sequence joins TRBV6-2 or TRBV6-3 and TRBJ1-1; D might be TRBD1 (6 bases). This CDR3 spans 12 amino acids. Looked up from germline, CDR1 is MNHEY and CDR2 is SVGEGT. Trimming took 5 bases from V and 7 from J, leaving 11 bases between them. The CDR3 region is CASSLQGVEAFF. CDR3 nucleotide sequence: TGTGCCAGCAGTCTACAGGGCGTTGAAGCTTTCTTT.

This clonotype has more than one count but fewer than ten. The chain joins TRBV27 to TRBJ2-7, with 9 bases fitting TRBD1. Germline lookup yields CDR1 MNHEY and CDR2 SMNVEV (reference sequence). J gave up 2 bases and V 6 bases, and 8 bases lay outside the gene matches. The CDR3 is 15 residues long. CDR3 loop: CASRSDRGSAYEQYF. CDR3 bases: TGTGCCAGCAGATCGGACAGGGGAAGCGCCTACGAGCAGTACTTC.

This clonotype has just a few counts. The rearrangement uses TRBV15 and TRBJ2-5; D is unresolved. V lost 3 bases and J 0 bases, leaving 5 bases between the germline ends. Germline V CDR1 and CDR2: LNHNV, YYDKDF (reference sequence). The CDR3 runs 13 residues. The CDR3 nucleotides are TGTGCCACCAGCAGGACGTACCAAGAGACCCAGTACTTC. Encoded protein: CATSRTYQETQYF.